This passage covers 22 T cell receptor beta chains from one sample sequenced in a study of T cell responses to AZD1222 COVID-19 vaccine. Measured with immunoSEQ multiplex PCR; TCRdb has only the in-frame clones, and not every one. The repertoire holds over 95,000 clones, 88% seen once, with approximately 6.5% in the top ten. Sequencing was performed on peripheral blood, taken 28 days after the second AZD1222 dose. The source of these receptors is an adult who received the AZD1222 COVID-19 vaccine.

V gene TRBV24-1 combines with J gene TRBJ1-2, with a possible D match to TRBD1 (6 bases). The CDR3 spans 13 residues. Germline V gene sequence: CDR1 KGHDR, CDR2 SFDVKD. V dropped 4 bases and J dropped 7 bases, with 12 bases sitting between them. The CDR3 region is CATSEQNRVGYTF. The CDR3 DNA is TGTGCCACCAGTGAGCAAAACAGGGTTGGCTACACCTTC.

V usage is TRBV27 and J usage is TRBJ2-1; TRBD2 aligns across 14 bases. The CDR3 has 20 residues. Germline V gives CDR1 MNHEY, CDR2 SMNVEV (reference sequence). Trimming cost V 4 bases and J 0 bases; bases outside gene matches: 11. The CDR3 reads CASSSSGTSGGRSSYNEQFF. DNA for the CDR3: TGTGCCAGCAGTTCGTCCGGGACTAGCGGGGGCCGTAGCTCCTACAATGAGCAGTTCTTC.

The chain recombines TRBV5-4 with TRBJ2-1, with D possibly being TRBD1 or TRBD2 (6 bases each). The CDR3 extends over 15 amino acids. Deletions cut 1 base from V and 4 bases from J, with 12 bases between. From germline, CDR1 is SGHNT and CDR2 YYREEE (reference sequence). CDR3 in amino acids: CASSLIGGQYNEQFF. CDR3 DNA sequence: TGTGCCAGCAGCTTGATCGGGGGCCAATACAATGAGCAGTTCTTC.

This chain joins TRBV27 and TRBJ1-1; D gene unclear. V lost 2 bases and J lost 0, with 13 bases in between. Germline V lookup: CDR1 MNHEY, CDR2 SMNVEV (reference sequence). The CDR3 has 16 residues. The CDR3 nucleotides read TGTGCCAGCAGTTTAGTTGGGTCACGAGTGAACACTGAAGCTTTCTTT. As protein: CASSLVGSRVNTEAFF.

This chain connects TRBV4-3 to TRBJ2-3, with 9 positions matching TRBD1. The CDR3 spans 15 residues. The germline V gene encodes CDR1 LGHNA and CDR2 YSLEER. V lost 6 bases and J lost 6; bases outside the gene matches: 10. The CDR3 sequence is CASSLTGGAGDTQYF. In DNA, the CDR3 is TGCGCCAGCAGTCTAACAGGGGGCGCCGGGGATACGCAGTATTTT.

The rearrangement links TRBV18 to TRBJ2-1; D may be TRBD1 (6 bases). V shed 8 bases and J shed 4 bases, with 12 bases lying between them. Germline V CDR1 and CDR2: KGHSH, LQKENI. The CDR3 covers 13 residues. The CDR3 coding sequence is TGTGCCAGCAGCAGGGGCGGGTACAATGAGCAGTTCTTC. Residues: CASSRGGYNEQFF.

This clone has just one count. The rearrangement uses TRBV12-3 or TRBV12-4 and TRBJ1-2, with 7 bases that match TRBD1. Losses at the gene ends were 6 bases for V and 8 bases for J; bases not matched to a gene: 9. The CDR3 length is 13 residues. CDR3 nucleotides: TGTGCCAGCAGACCCCACAGGGGACACGGCTACACCTTC. The encoded protein is CASRPHRGHGYTF.

CDR3 bases: TGTGCCAGCACCTTCACATTGAGCTCCTACGAGCAGTACTTC. Translating gives CASTFTLSSYEQYF. The chain is built from TRBV7-9 and TRBJ2-7, with D uncertain. CDR1 is SEHNR, CDR2 FQNEAQ, per germline (reference sequence). This CDR3 has 14 residues. Trimming removed 7 bases from V and 0 bases from J, with 13 bases in between.

This clone was seen just once. The gene calls are TRBV6-6 and TRBJ1-4; tentative D call: TRBD1 (6 bases). Germline V gives CDR1 MNHNY, CDR2 SVGAGI (reference sequence). The V gene lost 8 bases and the J gene lost 10 bases, with 11 bases spanning the gap. This CDR3 is 11 amino acids long. As DNA, the CDR3 is TGTGCCAGCCTTCTAGGGGGAAAACTGTTTTTT. Translation gives CASLLGGKLFF.

The chain links TRBV11-2 to TRBJ1-3, with D possibly TRBD1 on 6 matching bases. Germline lookup yields CDR1 SGHAT and CDR2 FQNNGV. The CDR3 spans 15 residues. The V end lost 4 bases, the J end lost 0 bases, and 10 bases lay between the germline ends. The CDR3 reads CASSSSGVSGNTIYF. In DNA, the CDR3 is TGTGCCAGCAGCTCCTCAGGGGTCTCTGGAAACACCATATATTTT. Based on the CDR3 plus reference TRBV11-2 and TRBJ1-3, the full variable domain is EAGVAQSPRYKIIEKRQSVAFWCNPISGHATLYWYQQILGQGPKLLIQFQNNGVVDDSQLPKDRFSAERLKGVDSTLKIQPAKLEDSAVYLCASSSSGVSGNTIYFGEGSWLTVV.

V is TRBV6-5 and J is TRBJ1-1, with TRBD1 as a possible D gene (6 bases). The CDR3 extends over 14 amino acids. CDR1 is MNHEY and CDR2 is SVGAGI in the germline V gene. Trimming took off 2 bases at V and 5 bases at J, with 12 bases between the two ends. CDR3 in amino acids: CASSYGAGVTEAFF. CDR3 sequence (DNA): TGTGCCAGCAGTTACGGGGCAGGGGTGACTGAAGCTTTCTTT.

The chain uses TRBV28 and TRBJ1-2; D possibly corresponds to TRBD1 (6 bases). This CDR3 has 14 residues. V was cut by 3 bases and J by 0 bases, with 8 bases left in between. Germline V gene sequence: CDR1 MDHEN, CDR2 SYDVKM. The CDR3 sequence is CASSFRTANYGYTF. The CDR3 region has the DNA TGTGCCAGCAGTTTCAGGACAGCTAACTATGGCTACACCTTC.

Comments on this clone: Other DNA sequences of this sample code for an identical CDR3. In DNA form, the CDR3 reads TGCGCCAGCAGCTCAGACGGTAACTATGGCTACACCTTC. This sequence encodes CASSSDGNYGYTF. This sequence joins TRBV5-1 and TRBJ1-2; D remains ambiguous. The ends were cut back, 3 bases at V and 1 base at J, with 7 bases in the middle. CDR1 is SGHRS, CDR2 YFSETQ, per germline. This CDR3 spans 13 amino acids.

The CDR3 region has the DNA TGTGCCAGCAGTCTACCAGATCATTCACCCCTCCACTTT. Protein sequence: CASSLPDHSPLHF. This rearrangement joins TRBV2 to TRBJ1-6, with D unresolved. CDR1 and CDR2 (germline): SNHLY, FYNNEI. This CDR3 is 13 amino acids long. With 5 bases removed from V and 8 bases from J, the gap between germline ends came to 10 bases.

The gene calls are TRBV2 and TRBJ2-4, with 12 bases lining up with TRBD2. The CDR3 is made up of 14 amino acids. Germline V lookup: CDR1 SNHLY, CDR2 FYNNEI. J was trimmed by 6 bases and V by 7 bases; bases with no gene match: 4. In DNA, the CDR3 is TGTGCCAGCATAGGACTAGCGGGGAGAAACATTCAGTACTTC. Its translation is CASIGLAGRNIQYF.

J is TRBJ2-5 and V is TRBV9; 10 positions match TRBD1. V trimming: 0 bases; J trimming: 4 bases; junction bases outside the gene matches: 3. CDR1 is SGDLS and CDR2 is YYNGEE in the germline V gene. The length of the CDR3 is 15 residues. CDR3 sequence: CASSVGTGGVETQYF. CDR3 sequence (DNA): TGTGCCAGCAGCGTAGGGACAGGGGGAGTAGAGACCCAGTACTTC.

As to this clone: The sample carries other DNA sequences with the same CDR3. The chain uses TRBV15 and TRBJ2-3; 9 nucleotides agree with TRBD2. This CDR3 is built from 15 residues. The ends lost 2 bases at V and 6 bases at J; junction bases unmatched: 6. The germline CDR1 and CDR2 sequences are LNHNV and YYDKDF (reference sequence). Here the CDR3 reads CATSRNSGGTDTQYF. In DNA form, the CDR3 reads TGTGCCACCAGCAGAAACAGCGGGGGGACGGATACGCAGTATTTT. Using reference TRBV15 and TRBJ2-3 for the parts outside the CDR3, the full variable domain is DAMVIQNPRYQVTQFGKPVTLSCSQTLNHNVMYWYQQKSSQAPKLLFHYYDKDFNNEADTPDNFQSRRPNTSFCFLDIRSPGLGDTAMYLCATSRNSGGTDTQYFGPGTRLTVL.

The chain couples TRBV7-2 to TRBJ1-6; D ambiguous. Germline CDR1 and CDR2: SGHTA and FQGNSA. The V gene lost 3 bases and the J gene lost 8 bases, with 11 bases spanning the gap. The CDR3 sequence is 14 residues long. As DNA, the CDR3 is TGTGCCAGCAGCTTTCAAGGATTATATTCACCCCTCCACTTT. It encodes CASSFQGLYSPLHF.

The chain carries TRBV3-1 (or the pseudogene TRBV3-2) and TRBJ1-5; D is uncertain. V lost 4 bases to trimming and J lost 1 base, with 11 bases between them. CDR1 is LGHDT, CDR2 YNNKEL, per germline (reference sequence). The CDR3 covers 15 residues. The CDR3 DNA reads as TGTGCCAGCAGCCCTAGGACCGGGAGCAATCAGCCCCAGCATTTT. Amino acids: CASSPRTGSNQPQHF.

This rearrangement joins TRBV5-6 to TRBJ1-1; D call uncertain. Germline V gene sequence: CDR1 SGHDT, CDR2 YYEEEE. The V end lost 0 bases, the J end lost 5 bases, and 8 bases lay between the germline ends. This CDR3 has 13 residues. Here the CDR3 DNA reads TGTGCCAGCAGCTTGGACCTCGGGACTGAAGCTTTCTTT. This encodes CASSLDLGTEAFF.

As concerns this clone: Additional DNA sequences in this sample encode the identical CDR3. Written as DNA, the CDR3 is TGTGCCAGCAGAGCCACTAGCACAGATACGCAGTATTTT. Amino acid sequence: CASRATSTDTQYF. This chain links TRBV7-3 with TRBJ2-3, with no clear D. The CDR3 is 13 amino acids. CDR1 is SGHTA and CDR2 is FQGTGA in the germline V gene. V was clipped by 6 bases and J by 0 bases, with 7 bases between them.

The V gene is TRBV5-4, the J gene TRBJ2-3; the D gene is possibly TRBD2 (7 bases). The CDR3 spans 15 residues. V was shortened by 4 bases and J by 4 bases, with 16 bases between the two germline ends. Germline V CDR1 and CDR2: SGHNT, YYREEE (reference sequence). This CDR3 reads CASSQGGEGPDTQYF. CDR3 in DNA: TGTGCCAGCAGCCAAGGGGGGGAGGGCCCAGATACGCAGTATTTT.